Listed here are 11 T cell receptor beta chains from one sample, sequenced in a study of T cells after somatic rescue of genetic block. Profiled with immunoSEQ multiplex PCR; TCRdb holds only in-frame clones, not every one. The table has about 68,000 clones, 85% to 95% seen once. The sample was peripheral blood mononuclear cells (PBMCs). The receptors stem from a middle-aged man.

In its sample, this clone was seen once. The chain combines TRBV13 with TRBJ2-1, with 12 bases matching TRBD2. Per germline, CDR1 PRHDT and CDR2 FYEKMQ (reference sequence). The CDR3 has 15 residues. The J segment lost 10 bases and the V segment lost 0 bases, leaving 4 bases of the junction unmatched. CDR3 sequence: CASSLGTSGGPEQFF. Here the CDR3 DNA reads TGTGCCAGCAGCTTAGGGACTAGCGGGGGTCCAGAGCAGTTCTTC.

The chain combines TRBV6-5 with TRBJ2-2; TRBD2 is a possible D gene (6 bases). CDR3 length equals 14 residues. Germline CDR1 and CDR2: MNHEY and SVGAGI. The V end lost 4 bases, the J end lost 10 bases, and 16 bases lay between the germline ends. The CDR3 here is CASSSSPGRLELFF. The CDR3 nucleotides are TGTGCCAGCAGTTCCTCACCTGGGAGGTTGGAGCTGTTTTTT.

V usage is TRBV19 and J usage is TRBJ2-2; 8 bases line up with TRBD1. Germline CDR1 LNHDA, CDR2 SQIVND (reference sequence). Trimming removed 5 bases from V and 5 bases from J; junction bases left unmatched: 10. The CDR3 is made up of 16 amino acids. The CDR3, as DNA: TGTGCCAGTAGTTCCGGGACAGGCTCTTTAACCGGGGAGCTGTTTTTT. This codes for CASSSGTGSLTGELFF.

The genes are TRBV15 and TRBJ2-3; D is possibly TRBD1 (6 bases). V was pared by 6 bases and J by 2 bases, with 12 bases between. CDR3 length: 14 amino acids. Per germline, CDR1 LNHNV and CDR2 YYDKDF (reference sequence). The CDR3 nucleotides are TGTGCCACCAGTCTAACAGGGAACACAGATACGCAGTATTTT. It codes for CATSLTGNTDTQYF. The entire variable domain, with the rest obtained from reference TRBV15 and TRBJ2-3, is as follows: DAMVIQNPRYQVTQFGKPVTLSCSQTLNHNVMYWYQQKSSQAPKLLFHYYDKDFNNEADTPDNFQSRRPNTSFCFLDIRSPGLGDTAMYLCATSLTGNTDTQYFGPGTRLTVL.

The chain combines TRBV5-1 with TRBJ2-7, with D perhaps TRBD1 (5 bases). The CDR3 has 12 residues. The V end was cut by 4 bases, the J end by 4 bases, with 9 bases between. CDR1 and CDR2 (germline): SGHRS, YFSETQ. CDR3 coding DNA: TGCGCCAGCAGCCCGGCAGGGTACGAGCAGTACTTC. Residues: CASSPAGYEQYF.

The chain employs TRBV28 and TRBJ2-2; TRBD1 aligns across 11 bases. The V gene's germline CDR1 is MDHEN and CDR2 SYDVKM. With 6 bases clipped from V and 6 bases from J, the junction kept 6 bases outside the gene matches. This CDR3 region has 15 residues. CDR3 in amino acids: CASSPGQGAAGELFF. The DNA of the CDR3 is TGTGCCAGCAGCCCCGGACAGGGGGCCGCCGGGGAGCTGTTTTTT.

The genes are TRBV21-1 and TRBJ2-2. TRBV21-1 is annotated as a pseudogene. The CDR3 contains 14 residues. This chain's CDR3 is CASSKDKDSGELFF. The CDR3 DNA sequence: TGTGCCAGCAGCAAAGATAAGGATTCCGGGGAGCTGTTTTTT.

The chain combines TRBV12-2 with TRBJ2-5; the table gives TRBD1 as D, unverified against the DNA. TRBV12-2 is a known pseudogene. The CDR3 totals 17 residues. CDR3 sequence: CASRNRPRTGGGKTQYF. The CDR3 nucleotides read TGTGCAAGTCGTAACCGCCCAAGGACAGGGGGTGGGAAGACCCAGTACTTC.

The chain joins TRBV7-8 to TRBJ1-5; TRBD1 is a possible D gene (6 bases). Germline V gene data show CDR1 as SGHVS and CDR2 as FQNEAQ. Between the trimmed V and J ends, which lost 2 bases and 12 bases, there was a span of 20 bases. This CDR3 comprises 15 residues. CDR3 in amino acids: CASSLLIRGDEGQHF. CDR3 DNA: TGTGCCAGCAGCTTATTGATTAGGGGGGACGAGGGCCAGCATTTT.

The chain employs TRBV7-6 and TRBJ2-3; a possible D gene is TRBD1 (5 bases). From germline, CDR1 is SGHVS and CDR2 FNYEAQ. Trimming left V 1 base short and J 0 bases short, with 14 bases between. This CDR3 has 17 residues. The CDR3 reads CASSLGPRQGSTDTQYF. As DNA, the CDR3 is TGTGCCAGCAGCTTAGGGCCTAGGCAGGGTAGCACAGATACGCAGTATTTT.

This clone was observed once. The chain couples TRBV18 to TRBJ2-3; possible D gene TRBD2, 5 bases. Germline V lookup: CDR1 KGHSH, CDR2 LQKENI. The ends were cut back, 3 bases at V and 4 bases at J, with 8 bases in the middle. The CDR3 consists of 13 residues. The CDR3 loop reads CASSPPDSDTQYF. CDR3 sequence (DNA): TGTGCCAGCTCACCTCCGGACTCAGATACGCAGTATTTT.